The rows below give T cell receptor beta chains drawn from one sample of a study of blood T cells in healthy people across ages. Using its own MiXCR run on the 5' RACE reads, TCRdb lists one record per CDR3 protein. Found here are around 700,000 distinct CDR3 sequences, 20% to 25% of them singletons; the top ten hold more than 7.5%. The sample also formed part of further work on T cells of mothers and their children.

Sequencing used blood. Receptor source: a boy aged 5-17 years in good health. CDR3s include the opening cysteine and the closing phenylalanine or tryptophan. The D gene is left open where the match is weak. Clone size is not always given. Where it is, it says once, few, many or a class for expanded clones.

DNA: TGTGCCAGCAGTCCAGGACTAGCGGGACTGGCGAGCTCCTACGAGCAGTACTTC; CDR3: CASSPGLAGLASSYEQYF; J: TRBJ2-7; V: TRBV28; D: TRBD2; size: once
DNA: TGTGCCATCAGTGGATCCGGGACAGGGTACGAGCAGTACTTC; CDR3: CAISGSGTGYEQYF; J: TRBJ2-7; V: TRBV10-3; D: TRBD1; size: -
DNA: TGTGCCTCCCAAGGCCAGCATAATGAAAAACTGTTTTTT; CDR3: CASQGQHNEKLFF; J: TRBJ1-4; V: TRBV7-6; D: -; size: few
DNA: TGTGCCAGCAGCCAAAGCCAGGGGCGTCCCCAAGAGACCCAGTACTTC; CDR3: CASSQSQGRPQETQYF; J: TRBJ2-5; V: TRBV11-2; D: -; size: few
DNA: TGCAGCGTTCCAGGGGGCGCCGGAAACACCATATATTTT; CDR3: CSVPGGAGNTIYF; J: TRBJ1-3; V: TRBV29-1; D: TRBD1; size: -
DNA: TGTGCCAGCAGTCTCCAAACTGATACGCAGTATTTT; CDR3: CASSLQTDTQYF; J: TRBJ2-3; V: TRBV28; D: -; size: -
DNA: TGTGCCAGCAGCCAACAGGGACCCAATCAGCCCCAGCATTTT; CDR3: CASSQQGPNQPQHF; J: TRBJ1-5; V: TRBV3-1; D: -; size: -
DNA: TGTGCCAGCAGGGGGGGGAGCGGGTCCTACGAGCAGTACTTC; CDR3: CASRGGSGSYEQYF; J: TRBJ2-7; V: TRBV28; D: TRBD2; size: -
DNA: TGTGCCAGCAGTTCTGCTACAGACAGGGTGACCGGCGAGCAGTACTTC; CDR3: CASSSATDRVTGEQYF; J: TRBJ2-7; V: TRBV12-3/TRBV12-4; D: TRBD1; size: few
DNA: TGTGCCACCGGGACAGCGAGCTCCTACGAGCAGTACTTC; CDR3: CATGTASSYEQYF; J: TRBJ2-7; V: TRBV24-1; D: TRBD1; size: -
DNA: TGTGCCACCAGCAGACCCCCCGAAAAACTGTTTTTT; CDR3: CATSRPPEKLFF; J: TRBJ1-4; V: TRBV15; D: -; size: few
DNA: TGTGCCAGCAGCTTAGTTGCGACGTCGGTAGAGACCCAGTACTTC; CDR3: CASSLVATSVETQYF; J: TRBJ2-5; V: TRBV7-2; D: -; size: many
DNA: TGTGCCATCAGTGAACGGCTAGCGGGGGGACCGAACACCGGGGAGCTGTTTTTT; CDR3: CAISERLAGGPNTGELFF; J: TRBJ2-2; V: TRBV10-3; D: TRBD2; size: -
DNA: TGTGCCAGCAGCCAAGATGGGTGGGCGACTGAAGCTTTCTTT; CDR3: CASSQDGWATEAFF; J: TRBJ1-1; V: TRBV14; D: -; size: -
DNA: TGCAGTGCCTCGACTAGCGGGGGGGCCGCGTCGAAGACCCAGTACTTC; CDR3: CSASTSGGAASKTQYF; J: TRBJ2-5; V: TRBV20-1; D: TRBD2; size: few
DNA: TGTGCCAGCAGTTTAGGCCAGGAGTCCGCAACTAATGAAAAACTGTTTTTT; CDR3: CASSLGQESATNEKLFF; J: TRBJ1-4; V: TRBV27; D: -; size: -
DNA: TGTGCCAGCAGTACTTCCGGGACAACCTCCTACGAGCAGTACTTC; CDR3: CASSTSGTTSYEQYF; J: TRBJ2-7; V: TRBV27; D: -; size: -
DNA: TGTGCCAGCAAATCAGACACTTGGTCGGAGACCCAGTACTTC; CDR3: CASKSDTWSETQYF; J: TRBJ2-5; V: TRBV11-2; D: -; size: few
DNA: TGCGCCAGCAGCCAAGATACAGGGAGCTCCTACGAGCAGTACTTC; CDR3: CASSQDTGSSYEQYF; J: TRBJ2-7; V: TRBV4-3; D: -; size: few
DNA: TGCAGCGTTGAAGGGAACGATGGCACGTACCAAGAGACCCAGTACTTC; CDR3: CSVEGNDGTYQETQYF; J: TRBJ2-5; V: TRBV29-1; D: -; size: -
DNA: TGCGCCAGCAGCCAAGCAGAACTAGCGTTAGCAGATACGCAGTATTTT; CDR3: CASSQAELALADTQYF; J: TRBJ2-3; V: TRBV4-1; D: TRBD2; size: -
DNA: TGCGCCAGCAGCCACGACACAGGGGGCCTTGGGGAAAAACTGTTTTTT; CDR3: CASSHDTGGLGEKLFF; J: TRBJ1-4; V: TRBV4-3; D: TRBD1; size: few
DNA: TGTGCCAGCAGTTTAACGGGACAGGGAGCGTACGAGCAGTACTTC; CDR3: CASSLTGQGAYEQYF; J: TRBJ2-7; V: TRBV28; D: TRBD1; size: few
DNA: TGTGCCAGCAGTTTTCTGACTAGCGGGGGGGTGGATGAGCAGTTCTTC; CDR3: CASSFLTSGGVDEQFF; J: TRBJ2-1; V: TRBV6-2/TRBV6-3; D: TRBD2; size: -
DNA: TGTGCCAGCAGTGGGGACACTCTAAACACCATATATTTT; CDR3: CASSGDTLNTIYF; J: TRBJ1-3; V: TRBV12-3/TRBV12-4; D: -; size: -
DNA: TGTGCCAGCAGCTTAATCAGGGATGAAGCTTTCTTT; CDR3: CASSLIRDEAFF; J: TRBJ1-1; V: TRBV7-9; D: -; size: -
DNA: TGTGCCAGCAGCCTGGGACAAGTCACCGGGGAGCTGTTTTTT; CDR3: CASSLGQVTGELFF; J: TRBJ2-2; V: TRBV7-9; D: -; size: -
DNA: TGTGCCATCAGTGAGTCTGAGGCGGCACAAGAGACCCAGTACTTC; CDR3: CAISESEAAQETQYF; J: TRBJ2-5; V: TRBV10-3; D: -; size: few
DNA: TGTGCCACCAGGAGAGGGACAGCCGAATACGAGCAGTACTTC; CDR3: CATRRGTAEYEQYF; J: TRBJ2-7; V: TRBV24-1; D: TRBD1; size: -
DNA: TGTGCCAGCAGTTTTGAGGGAAGGAGGGTCGAGCAGTACTTC; CDR3: CASSFEGRRVEQYF; J: TRBJ2-7; V: TRBV27; D: -; size: -
DNA: TGTGCCATCAGAGCGACAGGGGGCGTCGAGGAGACCCAGTACTTC; CDR3: CAIRATGGVEETQYF; J: TRBJ2-5; V: TRBV10-3; D: TRBD1; size: -
DNA: TGTGCCAGCAGCGTGACTAGCGGGAGGGACGAGCAGTACTTC; CDR3: CASSVTSGRDEQYF; J: TRBJ2-7; V: TRBV11-2; D: TRBD2; size: few
DNA: TGTGCCAGCAGTACCGGGACAGGATTTGATGAGCAGTTCTTC; CDR3: CASSTGTGFDEQFF; J: TRBJ2-1; V: TRBV6-4; D: TRBD1; size: few
DNA: TGTGCCATCAGTGAGTCGGTCACTAGCGGGAGTTTCGAGCAGTACTTC; CDR3: CAISESVTSGSFEQYF; J: TRBJ2-7; V: TRBV10-3; D: TRBD2; size: -
DNA: TGTGCCAGCAGCTTAGGTCTTAGAGCGGATACGCAGTATTTT; CDR3: CASSLGLRADTQYF; J: TRBJ2-3; V: TRBV7-2; D: -; size: -
DNA: TGCAGCGTTGAGGAGGGACCGAACACTGAAGCTTTCTTT; CDR3: CSVEEGPNTEAFF; J: TRBJ1-1; V: TRBV29-1; D: -; size: few
DNA: TGTGCCAGCAGCTCAGACAGGGGGGACCCCGGGGAGCTGTTTTTT; CDR3: CASSSDRGDPGELFF; J: TRBJ2-2; V: TRBV7-8; D: TRBD1; size: -
DNA: TGCAGTGCTACCTCTCAGCGGCCTGCTAATGAAAAACTGTTTTTT; CDR3: CSATSQRPANEKLFF; J: TRBJ1-4; V: TRBV20-1; D: -; size: -
DNA: TGTGCCAGCAGCTTAGGAGAGAGCGGGGGGGCCCATACGCAGTATTTT; CDR3: CASSLGESGGAHTQYF; J: TRBJ2-3; V: TRBV7-2; D: TRBD2; size: few
DNA: TGTGCCAGCAGCCGAGACCCCAGGGGAGATGAGCAGTTCTTC; CDR3: CASSRDPRGDEQFF; J: TRBJ2-1; V: TRBV27; D: -; size: -
DNA: TGCGCCAGCAGCCAGGACCCGGCAGGGGGTGGGCACGAGCAGTACTTC; CDR3: CASSQDPAGGGHEQYF; J: TRBJ2-7; V: TRBV4-3; D: TRBD1; size: -
DNA: TGTGCCAGCTTTCCTAGCGGGGGCGGTGAGCAGTTCTTC; CDR3: CASFPSGGGEQFF; J: TRBJ2-1; V: TRBV5-4; D: TRBD2; size: few
DNA: TGTGCCAGCAGCCACGGGGGGCAGCGTGGGGATGAGCAGTTCTTC; CDR3: CASSHGGQRGDEQFF; J: TRBJ2-1; V: TRBV9; D: -; size: few
DNA: TGTGCCAGCAGCCAAGAAGGCCAAGGCTACACCTTC; CDR3: CASSQEGQGYTF; J: TRBJ1-2; V: TRBV3-1; D: -; size: -
DNA: TGTGCCACCAGTGATTTCACGGGAGCACGCAATGAGCAGTTCTTC; CDR3: CATSDFTGARNEQFF; J: TRBJ2-1; V: TRBV24-1; D: -; size: few
DNA: TGTGCCACCACCCTTGGGTCTTCAGGGGCGAATGAGCAGTTCTTC; CDR3: CATTLGSSGANEQFF; J: TRBJ2-1; V: TRBV10-3; D: -; size: few